The present T cell receptor beta chain was sequenced within a study of shared clonotypes between healthy human individuals. About the research overall: Serving as donors were a couple of women and a few men, whose ages spanned 18 to 49.

Data came from immunoSEQ multiplex PCR; TCRdb stores just in-frame clones and leaves some out. This table has around 2.3 million clones, under 97% appearing once. Germline values: CDR1 MNHEY, CDR2 SMNVEV (reference sequence). V was pared by 7 bases and J by 5 bases, with 9 bases of the junction left unmatched. The CDR3 spans 14 residues. Sequencing was performed on naive CD4+ T cells sorted from blood. The subset is: CD45RA+ positively selected. The receptor's source is a man younger than 35 in good health. The chain joins TRBV27 to TRBJ2-7; TRBD1 matches 9 bases. The CDR3 coding sequence is TGTGCCAGCAAGCCCCGGACAGGGGTCAACGAGCAGTACTTC. Amino acids: CASKPRTGVNEQYF.